The 22 T cell receptor beta chains presented below share a single source sample, sequenced in a study of T cell repertoires in cytomegalovirus infection. TCRdb itself ran the reads through MiXCR, one entry per CDR3 protein. The repertoire includes about 680,000 distinct CDR3 sequences, approximately 24% of them detected once, and 6.5% to 10% sits in the top ten. Sequenced input: CD8+ T cells from PBMCs. The receptors were sampled from a human donor in good health (CMV status not recorded). Some clones in this sample may be carry-over from other donors' samples.

This chain connects TRBV2 to TRBJ2-1; 9 bases are a match to TRBD2. The CDR3 is made up of 17 amino acids. V lost 0 bases to trimming and J lost 5 bases; unmatched junction nucleotides: 8. CDR1 and CDR2 from the germline V gene are SNHLY and FYNNEI. CDR3 region: CASSEAVAGALNNEQFF. The CDR3 DNA sequence: TGTGCCAGCAGTGAAGCGGTAGCGGGGGCCTTAAACAATGAGCAGTTCTTC.

This clonotype was observed a few times. This chain links TRBV28 with TRBJ1-3; a weak D match, TRBD1 (5 bases). CDR3 length: 16 residues. Per the germline V gene, CDR1 is MDHEN and CDR2 is SYDVKM. V lost 4 bases to trimming and J lost 0 bases, with 13 bases between them. DNA for the CDR3: TGTGCCAGCAGTTGGGCGGGGCTCTCCTCTGGAAACACCATATATTTT. It codes for CASSWAGLSSGNTIYF.

This clonotype appeared a few times. The rearrangement joins TRBV14 to TRBJ1-1; no clear D. With 10 bases removed from V and 1 base from J, the gap between germline ends came to 13 bases. Germline CDR1 reads SGHDN; CDR2 reads FVKESK. The length of the CDR3 is 13 residues. CDR3 protein: CATTRGRNTEAFF. Here the CDR3 DNA reads TGTGCCACCACTAGAGGCAGGAACACTGAAGCTTTCTTT. The variable domain in full, completed from reference TRBV14 and TRBJ1-1, reads EAGVTQFPSHSVIEKGQTVTLRCDPISGHDNLYWYRRVMGKEIKFLLHFVKESKQDESGMPNNRFLAERTGGTYSTLKVQPAELEDSGVYFCATTRGRNTEAFFGQGTRLTVV.

This clonotype was picked up a small number of times. The chain is built from TRBV28 and TRBJ2-4; 13 bases match TRBD2. The CDR3 has 16 residues. V shed 3 bases and J 6 bases; nucleotides not matched to a gene: 5. Germline values: CDR1 MDHEN, CDR2 SYDVKM. The DNA for the CDR3 is TGTGCCAGCAGTTTCGTGACTAGCGGGGGGCCAAACATTCAGTACTTC. Protein product: CASSFVTSGGPNIQYF.

This clonotype was picked up many times. In DNA form, the CDR3 reads TGTGCCAGCAGTCCCGGGCCCATGATCTCCAAAAACATTCAGTACTTC. Translated, it gives CASSPGPMISKNIQYF. V and J are TRBV28 and TRBJ2-4; D is ambiguous. This CDR3 has 16 amino acids. The V gene lost 5 bases and the J gene lost 2 bases, with 16 bases spanning the gap. From germline, CDR1 is MDHEN and CDR2 SYDVKM.

The chain is built from TRBV7-9 and TRBJ1-1; 7 bases line up with TRBD1. The CDR3 runs to 15 residues. V trimming: 4 bases; J trimming: 1 base; junction bases outside the gene matches: 6. CDR1 and CDR2 from the germline V gene are SEHNR and FQNEAQ (reference sequence). CDR3 in DNA: TGTGCCAGCAGCTCTCCGGGACAGACGAACACTGAAGCTTTCTTT. Translating it yields CASSSPGQTNTEAFF.

For the CDR3, the DNA is TGTGCCAGCAGCCGACGCGAGACAGTTGGATACAATGAGCAGTTCTTC. It translates to CASSRRETVGYNEQFF. The J gene is TRBJ2-1, the V gene TRBV7-4, with D maybe TRBD1 (5 bases). The CDR3 contains 16 residues. The germline V gene encodes CDR1 SGHVT and CDR2 SQSDAQ. With 5 bases removed from V and 4 bases from J, the gap between germline ends came to 18 bases.

This clonotype was counted many times. This chain joins TRBV7-9 and TRBJ2-2; D may be TRBD2 (5 bases). The V end lost 5 bases, the J end lost 5 bases, and 6 bases lay between the germline ends. The V gene's germline CDR1 is SEHNR and CDR2 FQNEAQ (reference sequence). The CDR3 length is 12 residues. The CDR3 DNA sequence: TGTGCCAGCAGCCAGCGGACCGGGGAGCTGTTTTTT. Protein: CASSQRTGELFF.

The CDR3 loop reads CASKFGGSYNEQFF. In nucleotides, the CDR3 is TGTGCCAGCAAATTTGGGGGCTCCTACAATGAGCAGTTCTTC. The genes are TRBV6-2 or TRBV6-3 and TRBJ2-1; D might be TRBD1 or TRBD2, each matching 5 bases. In germline, CDR1 is MNHEY, CDR2 SVGEGT. V was pared by 7 bases and J by 0 bases, with 10 bases between. CDR3 length: 14 residues.

This clonotype was picked up many times. J is TRBJ2-2 and V is TRBV6-5; possibly TRBD2 for D (5 bases). This CDR3 has 14 amino acids. Germline V CDR1 and CDR2: MNHEY, SVGAGI. Deletions cut 6 bases from V and 6 bases from J, with 14 bases between. CDR3 sequence reads: CASSPLGDPGELFF. DNA of the CDR3: TGTGCCAGCAGCCCCCTCGGGGATCCCGGGGAGCTGTTTTTT.

In this sample, this clonotype turned up a few times. The chain employs TRBV28 and TRBJ2-3; D gene ambiguous. Germline loops: CDR1 MDHEN, CDR2 SYDVKM. Trimming removed 5 bases from V and 7 bases from J, with 19 bases in between. CDR3 size: 15 residues. The chain's CDR3 is CASSPLPGRRNTQYF. The CDR3 DNA reads as TGTGCCAGCAGTCCGCTTCCCGGAAGGCGAAATACGCAGTATTTT.

This clonotype was found a few times. The chain uses TRBV20-1 and TRBJ1-2; D gene uncertain. Germline V gene sequence: CDR1 DFQATT, CDR2 SNEGSKA (reference sequence). V lost 3 bases to trimming and J lost 1 base, with 6 bases between them. CDR3 size: 12 residues. Here the CDR3 DNA reads TGCAGTGCTAGTGCCGATAACTATGGCTACACCTTC. Amino acid sequence: CSASADNYGYTF.

V usage is TRBV5-1 and J usage is TRBJ2-2; D is undetermined. The V end was cut by 4 bases, the J end by 1 base, with 11 bases between. Germline CDR1 reads SGHRS; CDR2 reads YFSETQ. The CDR3 loop spans 15 amino acids. The CDR3 loop is CASSNQEKNTGELFF. In nucleotides, the CDR3 is TGCGCCAGCAGCAACCAGGAGAAGAACACCGGGGAGCTGTTTTTT.

This clonotype showed up many times. The chain recombines TRBV7-2 with TRBJ2-7, with D possibly called TRBD1 or TRBD2 (5 bases each). The CDR3 contains 19 residues. V dropped 4 bases and J dropped 0 bases, with 25 bases sitting between them. Germline loops: CDR1 SGHTA, CDR2 FQGNSA. CDR3 amino acids: CASSWVGLLGVSSSYEQYF. CDR3 coding DNA: TGTGCCAGCAGCTGGGTTGGGTTGTTGGGGGTCTCAAGCTCCTACGAGCAGTACTTC. Drawing the rest from reference TRBV7-2 and TRBJ2-7, the complete variable domain is GAGVSQSPSNKVTEKGKDVELRCDPISGHTALYWYRQSLGQGLEFLIYFQGNSAPDKSGLPSDRFSAERTGGSVSTLTIQRTQQEDSAVYLCASSWVGLLGVSSSYEQYFGPGTRLTVT.

As concerns this clonotype: This CDR3 is missing its conserved last phenylalanine or tryptophan, likely due to a read error. The limits of the CDR3 on the DNA are not certain, so only TCRdb's listed CDR3 is given. V usage is TRBV28 and J usage is TRBJ2-7; the D call in the table, TRBD1, was not verified against the DNA. Germline loops: CDR1 MDHEN, CDR2 SYDVKM. The CDR3 length is 16 residues, termini included. CDR3: CARIVDRGPLSHQYWN.

The V call is TRBV11-3, the J call TRBJ1-4, with D possibly matching TRBD1 (6 bases). V was pared by 3 bases and J by 5 bases, with 25 bases between. Germline CDR1 is SGHNT and CDR2 is YENEEA. The CDR3 sequence is 19 residues long. In nucleotides, the CDR3 is TGTGCCAGCAGCTTTTTAGGTTCCCCTACGACAGGCCCAAATGAAAAACTGTTTTTT. Its translation: CASSFLGSPTTGPNEKLFF.

The chain joins TRBV6-8 to TRBJ2-1, with TRBD1 matching 7 bases. The CDR3 length is 12 residues. Germline V gives CDR1 MNHGY, CDR2 SAAAGT. With V trimmed by 6 bases and J by 9 bases, 5 bases remained unmatched. This CDR3 reads CASRQGVSEQFF. The CDR3 bases are TGTGCCAGCAGGCAGGGGGTCTCTGAGCAGTTCTTC.

Comments on this clonotype: A much larger clone differs by one base, so this may be a read error. The chain has TRBV7-2 and TRBJ2-7; tentative D call: TRBD2 (5 bases). This CDR3 has 15 residues. Germline CDR1 reads SGHTA; CDR2 reads FQGNSA. CDR3 coding DNA: TGTGCCAGCGGCTTAGCGACGGGGATGGTCTACGAGCAGTACTTC. This translates into CASGLATGMVYEQYF.

This clonotype has only a few counts. The chain uses TRBV6-2 or TRBV6-3 and TRBJ2-7; 7 bases agree with TRBD1. This CDR3 is 12 amino acids long. CDR1 and CDR2 (germline): MNHEY, SVGEGT. As DNA, the CDR3 is TGTGCCAGCAGTTACCCGGGACAGACGAGGCACGTC. Translated, it gives CASSYPGQTRHV.

In this sample, this clonotype turned up many times. The rearrangement links TRBV14 to TRBJ2-1, with no clear D. CDR3 length equals 11 residues. The germline V gene has CDR1 SGHDN and CDR2 FVKESK. V shed 4 bases and J shed 6 bases, with 4 bases lying between them. This CDR3 reads CASSPGNEQFF. Written as DNA, the CDR3 is TGTGCCAGCAGCCCCGGCAATGAGCAGTTCTTC.

This clonotype has just a few counts. The rearrangement links TRBV6-4 to TRBJ2-1; 12 nucleotides agree with TRBD1. Trimming at V came to 3 bases and at J to 10 bases, leaving 7 bases not matched to a gene. From germline, CDR1 is MRHNA and CDR2 SNTAGT. This CDR3 comprises 15 residues. CDR3 sequence: CASSDPGQGAREQFF. DNA for the CDR3: TGTGCCAGCAGTGATCCGGGACAGGGGGCGAGGGAGCAGTTCTTC.

This clonotype was picked up a small number of times. J is TRBJ2-7 and V is TRBV2; D unclear. Germline V gene data show CDR1 as SNHLY and CDR2 as FYNNEI. V was shortened by 6 bases and J by 3 bases, with 9 bases between the two germline ends. This CDR3 has 12 amino acids. Here the CDR3 reads CASRAALYEQYF. The CDR3 coding sequence is TGTGCCAGCAGGGCGGCCCTCTACGAGCAGTACTTC.